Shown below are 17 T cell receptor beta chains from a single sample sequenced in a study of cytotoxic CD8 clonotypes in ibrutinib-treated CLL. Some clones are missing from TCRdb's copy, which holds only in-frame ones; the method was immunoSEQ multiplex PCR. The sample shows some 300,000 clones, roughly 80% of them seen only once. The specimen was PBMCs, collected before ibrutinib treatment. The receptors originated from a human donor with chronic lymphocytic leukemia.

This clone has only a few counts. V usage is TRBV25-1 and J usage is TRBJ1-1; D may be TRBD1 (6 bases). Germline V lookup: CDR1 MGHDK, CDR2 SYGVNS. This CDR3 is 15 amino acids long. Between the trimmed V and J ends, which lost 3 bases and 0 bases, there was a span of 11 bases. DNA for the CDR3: TGTGCCAGCAGTGACCGGGACAACATGAACACTGAAGCTTTCTTT. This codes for CASSDRDNMNTEAFF.

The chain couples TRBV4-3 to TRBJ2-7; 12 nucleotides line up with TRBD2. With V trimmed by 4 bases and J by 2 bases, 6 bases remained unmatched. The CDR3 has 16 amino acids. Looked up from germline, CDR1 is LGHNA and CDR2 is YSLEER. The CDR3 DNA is TGCGCCAGCAGCCGACTAGCGGGAGTAACCGCCTACGAGCAGTACTTC. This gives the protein CASSRLAGVTAYEQYF.

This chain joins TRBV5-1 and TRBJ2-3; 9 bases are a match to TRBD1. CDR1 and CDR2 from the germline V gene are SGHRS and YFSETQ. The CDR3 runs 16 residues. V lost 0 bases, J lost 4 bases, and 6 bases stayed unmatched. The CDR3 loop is CASSLGTGAAADTQYF. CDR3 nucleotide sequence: TGCGCCAGCAGCTTGGGGACAGGGGCGGCGGCAGATACGCAGTATTTT.

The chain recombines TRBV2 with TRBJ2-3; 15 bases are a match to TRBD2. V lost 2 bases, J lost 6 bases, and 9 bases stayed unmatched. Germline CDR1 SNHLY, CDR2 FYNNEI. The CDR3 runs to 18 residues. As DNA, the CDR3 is TGTGCCAGCAGTGAATTTTTGATGGGGACTAGCGGGAGGGATACGCAGTATTTT. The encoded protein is CASSEFLMGTSGRDTQYF.

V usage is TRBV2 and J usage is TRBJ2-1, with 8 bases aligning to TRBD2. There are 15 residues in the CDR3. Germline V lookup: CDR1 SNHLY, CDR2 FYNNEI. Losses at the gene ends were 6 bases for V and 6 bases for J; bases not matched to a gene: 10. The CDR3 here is CASRVGSGRPNEQFF. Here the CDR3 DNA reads TGTGCCAGCAGAGTAGGGAGCGGGAGACCCAATGAGCAGTTCTTC.

CDR3 nucleotide sequence: TGCAGCGTTGCCCCGAGCGGCAGTCGCGAGCAGTACTTC. Its translation: CSVAPSGSREQYF. The chain uses TRBV29-1 and TRBJ2-7, with D possibly being TRBD2 (5 bases). CDR1 and CDR2 from the germline V gene are SQVTM and ANQGSEA. V lost 4 bases and J 6 bases, leaving 16 bases between the germline ends. CDR3 size: 13 residues.

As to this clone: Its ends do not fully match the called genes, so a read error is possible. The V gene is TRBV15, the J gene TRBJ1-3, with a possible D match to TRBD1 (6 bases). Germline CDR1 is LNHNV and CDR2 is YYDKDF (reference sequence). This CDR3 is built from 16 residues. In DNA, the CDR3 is TGTGCCACCAGCGGAGATACAGGGATAGGAGGAAACACCATATATTTT. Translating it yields CATSGDTGIGGNTIYF.

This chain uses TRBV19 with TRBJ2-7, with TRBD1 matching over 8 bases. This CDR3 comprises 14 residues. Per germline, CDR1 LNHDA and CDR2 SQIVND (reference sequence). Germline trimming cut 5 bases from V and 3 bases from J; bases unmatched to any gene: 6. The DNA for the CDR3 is TGTGCCAGTAGTCTCCAGGGGGCCGGCTACGAGCAGTACTTC. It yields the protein CASSLQGAGYEQYF.

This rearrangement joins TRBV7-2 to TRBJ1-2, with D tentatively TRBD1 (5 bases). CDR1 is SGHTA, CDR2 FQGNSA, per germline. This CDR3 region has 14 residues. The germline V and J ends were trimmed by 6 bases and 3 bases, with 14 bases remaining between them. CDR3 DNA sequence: TGTGCCAGCAGTCAGGGAAGTTCATACTATGGCTACACCTTC. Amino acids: CASSQGSSYYGYTF.

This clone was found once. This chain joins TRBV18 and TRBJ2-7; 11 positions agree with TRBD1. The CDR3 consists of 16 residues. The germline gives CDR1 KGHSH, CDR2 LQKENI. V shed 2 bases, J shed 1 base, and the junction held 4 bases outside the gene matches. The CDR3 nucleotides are TGTGCCAGCTCACCATGGGGGACAGGGGGGTCCTACGAGCAGTACTTC. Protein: CASSPWGTGGSYEQYF.

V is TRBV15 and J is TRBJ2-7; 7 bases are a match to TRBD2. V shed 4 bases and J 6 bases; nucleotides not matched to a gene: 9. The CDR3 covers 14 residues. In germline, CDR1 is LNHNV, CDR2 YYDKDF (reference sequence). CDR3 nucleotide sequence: TGTGCCACCAGCACCGTCTGGGGGGGGAGCGAGCAGTACTTC. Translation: CATSTVWGGSEQYF.

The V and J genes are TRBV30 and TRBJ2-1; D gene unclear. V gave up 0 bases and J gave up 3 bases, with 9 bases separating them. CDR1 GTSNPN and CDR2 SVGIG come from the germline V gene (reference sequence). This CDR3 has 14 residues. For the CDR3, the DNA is TGTGCCTGGAGTGTACGGGTTAACTACAATGAGCAGTTCTTC. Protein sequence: CAWSVRVNYNEQFF.

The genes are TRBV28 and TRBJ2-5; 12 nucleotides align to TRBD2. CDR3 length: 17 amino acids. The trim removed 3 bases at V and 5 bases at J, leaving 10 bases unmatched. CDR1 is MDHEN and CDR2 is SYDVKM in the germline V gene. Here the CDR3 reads CASSFVGLAGPGETQYF. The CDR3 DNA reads TGTGCCAGCAGTTTCGTTGGACTAGCGGGACCGGGGGAGACCCAGTACTTC.

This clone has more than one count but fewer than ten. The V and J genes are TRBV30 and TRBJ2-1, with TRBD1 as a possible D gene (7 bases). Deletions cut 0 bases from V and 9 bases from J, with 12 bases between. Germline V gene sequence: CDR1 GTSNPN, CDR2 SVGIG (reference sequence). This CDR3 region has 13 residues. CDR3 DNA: TGTGCCTGGAGTGTACACAGGGGAGGTGAGCAGTTCTTC. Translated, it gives CAWSVHRGGEQFF.

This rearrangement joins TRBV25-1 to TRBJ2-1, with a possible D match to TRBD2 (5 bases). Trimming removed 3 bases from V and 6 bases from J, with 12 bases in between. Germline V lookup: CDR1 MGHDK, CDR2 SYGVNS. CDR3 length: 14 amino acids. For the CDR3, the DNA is TGTGCCAGCAGTGACAGCGGAGTCCGCAATGAGCAGTTCTTC. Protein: CASSDSGVRNEQFF.

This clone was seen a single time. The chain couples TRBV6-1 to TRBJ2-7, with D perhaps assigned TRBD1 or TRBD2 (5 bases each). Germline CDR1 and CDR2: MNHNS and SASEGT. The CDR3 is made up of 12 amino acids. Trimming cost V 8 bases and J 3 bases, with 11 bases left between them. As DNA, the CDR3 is TGTGCCAGCGGGCCGGGACGCTACGAGCAGTACTTC. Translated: CASGPGRYEQYF.

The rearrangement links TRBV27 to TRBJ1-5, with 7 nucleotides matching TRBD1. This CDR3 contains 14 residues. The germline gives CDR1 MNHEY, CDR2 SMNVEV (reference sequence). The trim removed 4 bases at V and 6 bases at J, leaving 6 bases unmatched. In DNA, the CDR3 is TGTGCCAGCAGTTATTCAGGGGGGGGTCAGCCCCAGCATTTT. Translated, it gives CASSYSGGGQPQHF.